The 31 T cell receptor beta chains presented below share a single source sample, sequenced in a study of cytomegalovirus exposure and HLA in healthy donors. Use of 60 Vbeta and 13 Jbeta primers characterized the PCR. The method was immunoSEQ multiplex PCR; TCRdb's version includes in-frame clones alone and lacks a portion of them. The table shows 180,000 or so clones, with about four fifths occurring only once. The sequenced material came from PBMCs. These receptors were taken from a female donor in good health and CMV-seronegative.

The chain has TRBV9 and TRBJ1-2; possible D gene TRBD1, 6 bases. The germline V gene encodes CDR1 SGDLS and CDR2 YYNGEE. V lost 4 bases and J 8 bases, leaving 18 bases between the germline ends. The CDR3 loop spans 14 amino acids. The CDR3 coding sequence is TGTGCCAGCAGCCCACGGGGGGGGCGTCAGGGCTACACCTTC. This translates into CASSPRGGRQGYTF.

J is TRBJ2-1 and V is TRBV11-3, with 8 bases fitting TRBD2. The CDR3 is 15 residues long. Germline V gene lookup returns CDR1 SGHNT and CDR2 YENEEA. Losses at the gene ends were 4 bases for V and 2 bases for J; bases not matched to a gene: 4. CDR3 DNA sequence: TGTGCCAGCAGCTATAGCGGGACGGCCTACAATGAGCAGTTCTTC. Translated, it gives CASSYSGTAYNEQFF.

The rearrangement links TRBV27 to TRBJ2-7; 8 nucleotides match TRBD1. This CDR3 has 14 residues. CDR1 and CDR2 (germline): MNHEY, SMNVEV (reference sequence). Trimming took 6 bases from V and 4 from J; bases not matched to a gene: 8. CDR3 sequence: CASRPRTGLYEQYF. The CDR3 coding sequence is TGTGCCAGCAGACCCAGGACAGGGTTGTACGAGCAGTACTTC.

This chain links TRBV13 with TRBJ1-2, with a possible D match to TRBD1 (5 bases). The CDR3 totals 15 residues. CDR1 and CDR2 (germline): PRHDT, FYEKMQ (reference sequence). V was clipped by 5 bases and J by 2 bases, with 15 bases between them. The CDR3 region has the DNA TGTGCCAGCAGCCCCCGGGGGTTGGCGAACTATGGCTACACCTTC. This gives the protein CASSPRGLANYGYTF.

The chain is built from TRBV13 and TRBJ2-7, with D unresolved. CDR1 is PRHDT, CDR2 FYEKMQ, per germline (reference sequence). The CDR3 consists of 13 residues. Trimming removed 0 bases at V and 4 bases at J, with 7 bases between. CDR3 coding DNA: TGTGCCAGCAGCTTAGGCCACAGTTACGAGCAGTACTTC. As protein: CASSLGHSYEQYF.

This chain connects TRBV5-1 to TRBJ2-1, with 11 nucleotides matching TRBD2. Trimming removed 4 bases from V and 3 bases from J; junction bases left unmatched: 6. Germline V gene data show CDR1 as SGHRS and CDR2 as YFSETQ. This CDR3 region has 16 residues. This CDR3 reads CASSDSGGAFYNEQFF. For the CDR3, the DNA is TGCGCCAGCAGCGATAGCGGGGGGGCCTTCTACAATGAGCAGTTCTTC. The entire variable domain, with the rest obtained from reference TRBV5-1 and TRBJ2-1, is as follows: KAGVTQTPRYLIKTRGQQVTLSCSPISGHRSVSWYQQTPGQGLQFLFEYFSETQRNKGNFPGRFSGRQFSNSRSEMNVSTLELGDSALYLCASSDSGGAFYNEQFFGPGTRLTVL.

The V gene is TRBV7-3, the J gene TRBJ2-3; D possibly corresponds to TRBD2 (5 bases). V was cut by 2 bases and J by 4 bases, with 13 bases left in between. CDR3 size: 15 residues. Germline assignment: CDR1 SGHTA and CDR2 FQGTGA. DNA of the CDR3: TGTGCCAGCAGCTTACGGCCCTCGGGGTCAGATACGCAGTATTTT. Its protein product is CASSLRPSGSDTQYF.

The chain employs TRBV30 and TRBJ1-2, with 9 bases lining up with TRBD1. CDR1 and CDR2 from the germline V gene are GTSNPN and SVGIG (reference sequence). CDR3 length: 13 residues. Trimming cost V 5 bases and J 5 bases; bases outside gene matches: 6. The CDR3 DNA reads TGTGCCTGGGCGACAGGGGGTCTTTATGGCTACACCTTC. This translates into CAWATGGLYGYTF.

V and J are TRBV27 and TRBJ2-3, with TRBD2 matching 8 bases. The length of the CDR3 is 14 residues. The germline V gene encodes CDR1 MNHEY and CDR2 SMNVEV (reference sequence). V shed 5 bases, J shed 5 bases, and the junction held 6 bases outside the gene matches. The CDR3 DNA is TGTGCCAGCAGTCCAGGACTAGCTGGAGATACGCAGTATTTT. This sequence encodes CASSPGLAGDTQYF.

J is TRBJ2-7 and V is TRBV4-1, with TRBD1 matching over 11 bases. CDR3 size: 14 residues. Germline CDR1 reads MGHRA; CDR2 reads YSYEKL. V was pared by 3 bases and J by 6 bases, with 4 bases of the junction left unmatched. Written as DNA, the CDR3 is TGCGCCAGCAGCCAGGGACAGGGGGACCTCGAGCAGTACTTC. Translating gives CASSQGQGDLEQYF.

The chain is built from TRBV28 and TRBJ2-1; 10 bases agree with TRBD2. The CDR3 loop spans 16 amino acids. The junction had 5 bases not matched to a gene; V was cut back by 4 bases and J by 2 bases. CDR1 and CDR2 (germline): MDHEN, SYDVKM. CDR3 coding DNA: TGTGCCAGCAGTTCCTCAGCGGGAGGGGCCTACAATGAGCAGTTCTTC. It translates to CASSSSAGGAYNEQFF. Full variable domain (remainder filled in from reference TRBV28 and TRBJ2-1): DVKVTQSSRYLVKRTGEKVFLECVQDMDHENMFWYRQDPGLGLRLIYFSYDVKMKEKGDIPEGYSVSREKKERFSLILESASTNQTSMYLCASSSSAGGAYNEQFFGPGTRLTVL.

The chain carries TRBV5-4 and TRBJ1-1; 7 positions match TRBD1. This CDR3 has 15 amino acids. Germline CDR1 and CDR2: SGHNT and YYREEE (reference sequence). V shed 2 bases, J shed 1 base, and the junction held 5 bases outside the gene matches. In DNA form, the CDR3 reads TGTGCCAGCAGCTTCCCCGGGACAGAGAACACTGAAGCTTTCTTT. Residues: CASSFPGTENTEAFF.

This sequence joins TRBV28 and TRBJ1-2; no reliable D call. Germline CDR1 is MDHEN and CDR2 is SYDVKM. The CDR3 covers 19 residues. V lost 1 base to trimming and J lost 0 bases, with 21 bases between them. CDR3 loop: CASSLFALGQAGANYGYTF. The CDR3 DNA sequence: TGTGCCAGCAGTTTATTCGCTTTAGGGCAGGCGGGAGCTAACTATGGCTACACCTTC.

This chain uses TRBV5-6 with TRBJ1-5; no firm D call. Deletions cut 0 bases from V and 3 bases from J, with 4 bases between. From germline, CDR1 is SGHDT and CDR2 YYEEEE. This CDR3 contains 13 residues. The CDR3 region has the DNA TGTGCCAGCAGCTTGGGGGCCAATCAGCCCCAGCATTTT. It encodes CASSLGANQPQHF.

This chain connects TRBV7-2 to TRBJ1-1; maybe TRBD1 (6 bases). Germline V gene data show CDR1 as SGHTA and CDR2 as FQGNSA. The V gene lost 0 bases and the J gene lost 4 bases, with 12 bases spanning the gap. The CDR3 runs 15 residues. CDR3 nucleotide sequence: TGTGCCAGCAGCTTAGCAGGGAGGGGGGGCACTGAAGCTTTCTTT. Its protein product is CASSLAGRGGTEAFF. The variable domain in full, completed from reference TRBV7-2 and TRBJ1-1, reads GAGVSQSPSNKVTEKGKDVELRCDPISGHTALYWYRQSLGQGLEFLIYFQGNSAPDKSGLPSDRFSAERTGGSVSTLTIQRTQQEDSAVYLCASSLAGRGGTEAFFGQGTRLTVV.

This clone was seen a few times. The chain combines TRBV5-6 with TRBJ2-1, with 11 bases identical to TRBD2. The junction had 10 bases not matched to a gene; V was cut back by 7 bases and J by 4 bases. This CDR3 has 16 amino acids. Germline V gene sequence: CDR1 SGHDT, CDR2 YYEEEE. CDR3 sequence (DNA): TGTGCCAGCCAAACGGAGGTAGCGGGGGGGTACAATGAGCAGTTCTTC. It specifies CASQTEVAGGYNEQFF.

The chain combines TRBV7-6 with TRBJ2-5; weak D call: TRBD1 (6 bases). Trimming shortened V by 3 bases and J by 4 bases, and 12 bases separated the two germline ends. CDR3 length: 14 residues. The germline V gene encodes CDR1 SGHVS and CDR2 FNYEAQ. CDR3 loop: CASSFSRGGETQYF. The CDR3 nucleotides read TGTGCCAGCAGCTTTAGCAGGGGTGGAGAGACCCAGTACTTC.

The V gene is TRBV29-1, the J gene TRBJ2-1; 10 nucleotides line up with TRBD2. Trimming took 8 bases from V and 6 from J; bases not matched to a gene: 10. CDR1 and CDR2 (germline): SQVTM, ANQGSEA. The CDR3 has 14 amino acids. The CDR3 protein is CSLTGLAGANEQFF. CDR3 nucleotides: TGCAGCCTAACCGGGCTAGCGGGAGCCAATGAGCAGTTCTTC.

The V call is TRBV5-1, the J call TRBJ1-2, with TRBD1 identical over 8 bases. The CDR3 contains 14 residues. Trimming removed 5 bases from V and 8 bases from J; junction bases left unmatched: 11. Germline lookup yields CDR1 SGHRS and CDR2 YFSETQ. CDR3 loop: CASREETGVRGYTF. The CDR3 bases are TGCGCCAGCAGAGAGGAGACAGGGGTTAGGGGCTACACCTTC.

The rearrangement uses TRBV5-4 and TRBJ2-5; D possibly corresponds to TRBD2 (6 bases). The CDR3 is made up of 14 amino acids. Germline assignment: CDR1 SGHNT and CDR2 YYREEE (reference sequence). V dropped 3 bases and J dropped 5 bases, with 14 bases sitting between them. The CDR3 nucleotides read TGTGCCAGCAGCTCGGTCGGGGCGGGGGAGACCCAGTACTTC. Translating gives CASSSVGAGETQYF. Complete variable domain (other parts from reference TRBV5-4 and TRBJ2-5): ETGVTQSPTHLIKTRGQQVTLRCSSQSGHNTVSWYQQALGQGPQFIFQYYREEENGRGNFPPRFSGLQFPNYSSELNVNALELDDSALYLCASSSVGAGETQYFGPGTRLLVL.

V gene TRBV28 combines with J gene TRBJ2-2, with TRBD1 identical over 8 bases. From germline, CDR1 is MDHEN and CDR2 SYDVKM. Trimming took 5 bases from V and 3 from J; bases not matched to a gene: 8. The CDR3 extends over 16 amino acids. In DNA form, the CDR3 reads TGTGCCAGCAGTGCCCCGGGACAGGTGTACACCGGGGAGCTGTTTTTT. This codes for CASSAPGQVYTGELFF.

In its sample, this clone was seen a few times. The chain combines TRBV30 with TRBJ2-7; D possibly corresponds to TRBD1 (6 bases). Per germline, CDR1 GTSNPN and CDR2 SVGIG (reference sequence). V was clipped by 1 base and J by 3 bases, with 7 bases between them. The CDR3 consists of 12 residues. As DNA, the CDR3 is TGTGCCTGGAGTGAACAGGGCTACGAGCAGTACTTC. As protein: CAWSEQGYEQYF.

In this sample, this clone turned up once. The V gene is TRBV27, the J gene TRBJ1-4, with D tentatively TRBD1 (6 bases). CDR3 length equals 12 residues. V was trimmed by 8 bases and J by 8 bases, leaving 12 bases between them. The germline V gene encodes CDR1 MNHEY and CDR2 SMNVEV (reference sequence). The CDR3 region has the DNA TGTGCCAGCGGCAGAAGGGGGGAAAAACTGTTTTTT. Translating it yields CASGRRGEKLFF.

This sequence joins TRBV7-9 and TRBJ2-3; the D gene is possibly TRBD2 (6 bases). Germline lookup yields CDR1 SEHNR and CDR2 FQNEAQ (reference sequence). The CDR3 totals 15 residues. Between the trimmed V and J ends, which lost 5 bases and 3 bases, there was a span of 15 bases. The CDR3 region has the DNA TGTGCCAGCAGCCAAAACCTAGCGCCGACAGATACGCAGTATTTT. Translation gives CASSQNLAPTDTQYF.

CDR3 in DNA: TGTGCCAGCAGTACCGGACAGGGGTTTTACAATGAGCAGTTCTTC. This codes for CASSTGQGFYNEQFF. The rearrangement uses TRBV6-5 and TRBJ2-1; 9 nucleotides align to TRBD1. CDR3 size: 15 residues. Germline values: CDR1 MNHEY, CDR2 SVGAGI. Trimming cost V 5 bases and J 4 bases; bases outside gene matches: 6.

This chain joins TRBV4-3 and TRBJ2-7, with a weak D call TRBD1 (6 bases). This CDR3 contains 14 residues. Germline V gene lookup returns CDR1 LGHNA and CDR2 YSLEER. The germline V and J ends were trimmed by 2 bases and 2 bases, with 10 bases remaining between them. CDR3 loop: CASSQSRGPYEQYF. In DNA, the CDR3 is TGCGCCAGCAGCCAAAGCAGGGGACCCTACGAGCAGTACTTC.

This chain connects TRBV18 to TRBJ2-1; the D gene is possibly TRBD2 (5 bases). The CDR3 has 15 residues. The V gene's germline CDR1 is KGHSH and CDR2 LQKENI. V lost 3 bases and J 4 bases, leaving 13 bases between the germline ends. This chain's CDR3 is CASSPSVAIYNEQFF. CDR3 nucleotide sequence: TGTGCCAGCTCACCTAGCGTCGCTATATACAATGAGCAGTTCTTC.

J is TRBJ1-3 and V is TRBV30; TRBD1 matches at 7 bases. Germline V lookup: CDR1 GTSNPN, CDR2 SVGIG (reference sequence). V shed 3 bases, J shed 6 bases, and the junction held 11 bases outside the gene matches. The CDR3 contains 15 residues. The CDR3 here is CAWSRQGGSANTIYF. In DNA, the CDR3 is TGTGCCTGGAGCAGACAGGGAGGCAGTGCAAACACCATATATTTT.

This clone was picked up a small number of times. This chain connects TRBV6-1 to TRBJ2-5; 7 bases match TRBD2. V was clipped by 9 bases and J by 9 bases; unmatched bases: 7. This CDR3 comprises 11 residues. In germline, CDR1 is MNHNS, CDR2 SASEGT. The CDR3 nucleotides read TGTGCCAGTGCGGGGGTTTTGGCCCAGTACTTC. This encodes CASAGVLAQYF.

This chain uses TRBV9 with TRBJ1-2, with TRBD1 identical over 10 bases. CDR3 length: 16 residues. Trimming cost V 3 bases and J 3 bases; bases outside gene matches: 8. Germline V gene lookup returns CDR1 SGDLS and CDR2 YYNGEE. In nucleotides, the CDR3 is TGTGCCAGCAGCGCCCGAGGGACAGGGGTCGACTATGGCTACACCTTC. Translation gives CASSARGTGVDYGYTF.

The CDR3 is CASSISISNYGYTF. The CDR3 DNA follows: TGTGCCAGTAGTATTTCGATCAGTAACTATGGCTACACCTTC. This chain uses TRBV19 with TRBJ1-2; D is unresolved. The germline CDR1 and CDR2 sequences are LNHDA and SQIVND (reference sequence). V gave up 3 bases and J gave up 1 base, with 9 bases separating them. The CDR3 runs 14 residues. Full variable domain (outside the CDR3, taken from reference TRBV19 and TRBJ1-2): DGGITQSPKYLFRKEGQNVTLSCEQNLNHDAMYWYRQDPGQGLRLIYYSQIVNDFQKGDIAEGYSVSREKKESFPLTVTSAQKNPTAFYLCASSISISNYGYTFGSGTRLTVV.